This T cell receptor (beta chain) was sequenced for a study of shared clonotypes between healthy human individuals. CD8 cells classed as naive were CD45RO-negative and positively selected for CCR7, excluding terminally differentiated effector memory CD45RA+ cells. Regarding this clone: The identical CDR3 is also encoded by other nucleotide sequences in the sample.

Researchers divided each subset's genomic DNA evenly across several immunoSEQ plates. Sequenced by immunoSEQ multiplex PCR; TCRdb stores in-frame clones only, minus some. The repertoire holds about 2.1 million clones, with around 93% as singletons. CDR1 is SGHAT, CDR2 FQNNGV, per germline. The ends were cut back, 4 bases at V and 5 bases at J, with 8 bases in the middle. CDR3 length equals 12 residues. This receptor was obtained from a man aged 18 to 29 in good health. Some clones in this sample may be carry-over from other donors' samples. Sequenced material: naive CD8+ T cells from PBMCs. This sequence joins TRBV11-2 and TRBJ2-5; D might be TRBD2 (5 bases). The CDR3 DNA reads as TGTGCCAGCAGCTCCGGGAAGGAGACCCAGTACTTC. Its translation: CASSSGKETQYF.